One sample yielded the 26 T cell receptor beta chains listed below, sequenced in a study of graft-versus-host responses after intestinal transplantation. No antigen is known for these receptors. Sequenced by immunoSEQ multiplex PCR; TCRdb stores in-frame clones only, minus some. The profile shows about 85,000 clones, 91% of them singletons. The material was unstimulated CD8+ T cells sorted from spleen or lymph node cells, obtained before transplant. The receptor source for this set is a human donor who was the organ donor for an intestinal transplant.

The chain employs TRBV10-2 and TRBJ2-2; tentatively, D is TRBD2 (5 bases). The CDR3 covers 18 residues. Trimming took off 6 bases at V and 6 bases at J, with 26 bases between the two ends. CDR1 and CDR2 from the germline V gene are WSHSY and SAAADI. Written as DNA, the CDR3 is TGCGCCAGCAGCCGCGAGGCGGGCGCCGGATCGTATTCCGGGGAGCTGTTTTTT. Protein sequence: CASSREAGAGSYSGELFF.

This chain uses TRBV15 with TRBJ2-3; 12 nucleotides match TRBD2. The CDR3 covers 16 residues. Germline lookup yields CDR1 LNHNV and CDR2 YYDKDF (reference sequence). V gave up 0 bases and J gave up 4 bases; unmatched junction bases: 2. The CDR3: CATSRDGTSGPDTQYF. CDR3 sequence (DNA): TGTGCCACCAGCAGAGACGGGACTAGCGGGCCAGATACGCAGTATTTT.

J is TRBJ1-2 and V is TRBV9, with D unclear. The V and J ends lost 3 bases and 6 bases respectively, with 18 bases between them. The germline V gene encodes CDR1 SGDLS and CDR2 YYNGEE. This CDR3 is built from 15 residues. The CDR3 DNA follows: TGTGCCAGCAGCGAAAGAGGGTCTGGTTCCAATGGCTACACCTTC. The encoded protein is CASSERGSGSNGYTF.

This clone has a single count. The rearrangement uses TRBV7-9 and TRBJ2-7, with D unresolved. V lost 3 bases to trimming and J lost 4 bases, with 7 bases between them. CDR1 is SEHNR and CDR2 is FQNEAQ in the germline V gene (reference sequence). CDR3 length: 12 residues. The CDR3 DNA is TGTGCCAGCAGCTTCGGTGAATACGAGCAGTACTTC. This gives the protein CASSFGEYEQYF.

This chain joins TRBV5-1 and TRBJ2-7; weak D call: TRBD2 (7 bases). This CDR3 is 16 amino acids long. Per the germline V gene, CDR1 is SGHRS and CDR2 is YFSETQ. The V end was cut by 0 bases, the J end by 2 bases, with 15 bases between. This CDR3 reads CASSLGGGGEPYEQYF. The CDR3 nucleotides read TGCGCCAGCAGCTTGGGGGGGGGCGGGGAGCCCTACGAGCAGTACTTC.

The DNA of the CDR3 is TGTGCCAGCAGCGCGGAGATGGGGCGCAGCAATCAGCCCCAGCATTTT. This gives the protein CASSAEMGRSNQPQHF. The chain recombines TRBV2 with TRBJ1-5, with D possibly being TRBD1 (5 bases). The CDR3 runs 16 residues. Germline lookup yields CDR1 SNHLY and CDR2 FYNNEI. The V gene lost 6 bases and the J gene lost 1 base, with 16 bases spanning the gap.

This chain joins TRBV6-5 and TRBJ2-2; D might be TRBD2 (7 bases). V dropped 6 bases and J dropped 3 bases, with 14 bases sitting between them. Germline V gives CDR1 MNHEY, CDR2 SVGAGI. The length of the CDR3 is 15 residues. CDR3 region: CASSRGALHTGELFF. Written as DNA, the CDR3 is TGTGCCAGCAGCCGGGGGGCCCTCCACACCGGGGAGCTGTTTTTT.

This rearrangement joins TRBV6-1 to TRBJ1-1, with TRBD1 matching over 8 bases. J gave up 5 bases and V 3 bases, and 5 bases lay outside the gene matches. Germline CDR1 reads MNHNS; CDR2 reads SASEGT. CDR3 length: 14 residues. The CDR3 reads CASSEDREWTEAFF. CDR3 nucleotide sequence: TGTGCCAGCAGTGAGGACAGGGAGTGGACTGAAGCTTTCTTT.

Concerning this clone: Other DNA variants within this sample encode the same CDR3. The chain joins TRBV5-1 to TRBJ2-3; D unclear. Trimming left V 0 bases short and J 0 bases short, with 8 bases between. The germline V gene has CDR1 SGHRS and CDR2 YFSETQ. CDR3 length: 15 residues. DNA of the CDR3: TGCGCCAGCAGCTTGGAACAGCCCAGCACAGATACGCAGTATTTT. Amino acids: CASSLEQPSTDTQYF.

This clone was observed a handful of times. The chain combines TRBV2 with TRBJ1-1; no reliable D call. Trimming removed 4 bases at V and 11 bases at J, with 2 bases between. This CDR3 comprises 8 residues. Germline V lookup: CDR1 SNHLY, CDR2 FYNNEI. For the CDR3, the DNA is TGTGCCAGCAGTGGGGCTTTCTTT. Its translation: CASSGAFF. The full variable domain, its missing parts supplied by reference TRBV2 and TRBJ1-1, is EPEVTQTPSHQVTQMGQEVILRCVPISNHLYFYWYRQILGQKVEFLVSFYNNEISEKSEIFDDQFSVERPDGSNFTLKIRSTKLEDSAMYFCASSGAFFGQGTRLTVV.

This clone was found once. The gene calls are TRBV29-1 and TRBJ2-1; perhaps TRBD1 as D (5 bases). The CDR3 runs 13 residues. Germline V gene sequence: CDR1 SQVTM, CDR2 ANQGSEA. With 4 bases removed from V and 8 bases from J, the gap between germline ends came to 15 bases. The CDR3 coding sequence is TGCAGCGTTGCTATCTCTAGGGGATATGAGCAGTTCTTC. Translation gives CSVAISRGYEQFF.

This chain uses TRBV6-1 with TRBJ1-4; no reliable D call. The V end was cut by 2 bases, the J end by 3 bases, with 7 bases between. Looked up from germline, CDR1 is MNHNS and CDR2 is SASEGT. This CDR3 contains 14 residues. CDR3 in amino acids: CASSETQANEKLFF. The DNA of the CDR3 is TGTGCCAGCAGTGAAACGCAGGCTAATGAAAAACTGTTTTTT.

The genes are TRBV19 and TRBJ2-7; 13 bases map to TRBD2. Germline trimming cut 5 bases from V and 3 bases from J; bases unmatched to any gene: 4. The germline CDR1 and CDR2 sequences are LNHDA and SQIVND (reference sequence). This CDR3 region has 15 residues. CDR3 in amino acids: CASSSGTSGIYEQYF. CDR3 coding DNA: TGTGCCAGTAGTTCTGGGACTAGCGGGATCTACGAGCAGTACTTC.

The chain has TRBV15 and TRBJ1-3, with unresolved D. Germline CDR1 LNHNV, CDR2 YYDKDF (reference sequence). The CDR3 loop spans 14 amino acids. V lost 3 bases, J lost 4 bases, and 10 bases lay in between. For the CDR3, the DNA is TGTGCCACCAGCAGGGGGTCGTCGGGAAACACCATATATTTT. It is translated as CATSRGSSGNTIYF.

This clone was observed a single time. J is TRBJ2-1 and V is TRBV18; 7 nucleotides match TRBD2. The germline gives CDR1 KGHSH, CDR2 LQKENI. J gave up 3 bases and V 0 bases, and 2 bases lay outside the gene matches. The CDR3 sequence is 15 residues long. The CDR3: CASSPPSSGYNEQFF. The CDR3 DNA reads TGTGCCAGCTCACCACCTTCTAGCGGCTACAATGAGCAGTTCTTC.

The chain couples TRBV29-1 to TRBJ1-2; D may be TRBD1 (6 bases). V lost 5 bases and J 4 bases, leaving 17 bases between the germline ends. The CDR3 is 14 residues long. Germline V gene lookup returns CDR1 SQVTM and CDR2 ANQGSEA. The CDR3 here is CSVRLQGLIYGYTF. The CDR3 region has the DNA TGCAGCGTTAGGTTACAGGGATTGATCTATGGCTACACCTTC.

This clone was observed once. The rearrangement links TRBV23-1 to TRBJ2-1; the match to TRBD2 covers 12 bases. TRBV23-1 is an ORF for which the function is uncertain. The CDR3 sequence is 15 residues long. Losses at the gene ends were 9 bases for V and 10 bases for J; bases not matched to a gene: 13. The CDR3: CARRWASGRAAEQFF. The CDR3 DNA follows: TGCGCCAGAAGGTGGGCTAGCGGGAGGGCCGCCGAGCAGTTCTTC.

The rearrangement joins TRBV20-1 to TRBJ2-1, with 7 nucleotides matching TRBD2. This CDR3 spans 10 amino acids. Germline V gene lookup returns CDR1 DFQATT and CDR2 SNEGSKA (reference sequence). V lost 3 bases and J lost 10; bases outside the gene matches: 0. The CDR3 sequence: CSARGGEQFF. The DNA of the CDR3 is TGCAGTGCTAGGGGGGGGGAGCAGTTCTTC.

Here the CDR3 reads CASSQDLYSGGNTEAFF. The CDR3 DNA reads as TGCGCCAGCAGCCAAGATCTTTACAGCGGAGGGAACACTGAAGCTTTCTTT. V gene TRBV4-1 combines with J gene TRBJ1-1, with D hard to call. The CDR3 spans 17 residues. Trimming left V 0 bases short and J 1 base short, with 15 bases between. Per germline, CDR1 MGHRA and CDR2 YSYEKL.

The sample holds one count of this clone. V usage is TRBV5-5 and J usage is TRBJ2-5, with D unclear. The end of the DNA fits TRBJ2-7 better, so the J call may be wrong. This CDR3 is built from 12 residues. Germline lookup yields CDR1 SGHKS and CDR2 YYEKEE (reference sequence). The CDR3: CASSLVGYEQYF. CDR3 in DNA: TGTGCCAGCAGCTTAGTCGGCTACGAGCAGTACTTC.

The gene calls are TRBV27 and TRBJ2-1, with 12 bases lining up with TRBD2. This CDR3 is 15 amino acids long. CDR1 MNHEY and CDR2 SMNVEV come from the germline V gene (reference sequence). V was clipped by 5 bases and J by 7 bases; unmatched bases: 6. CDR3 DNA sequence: TGTGCCAGCAGTCCTAGCGGGGGGGCTATAAATGAGCAGTTCTTC. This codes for CASSPSGGAINEQFF.

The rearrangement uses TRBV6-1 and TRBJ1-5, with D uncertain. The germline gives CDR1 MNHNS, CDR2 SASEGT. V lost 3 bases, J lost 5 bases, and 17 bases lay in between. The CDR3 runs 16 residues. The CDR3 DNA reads TGTGCCAGCAGTGATACATCGTGGGGAGTTTATCAGCCCCAGCATTTT. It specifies CASSDTSWGVYQPQHF.

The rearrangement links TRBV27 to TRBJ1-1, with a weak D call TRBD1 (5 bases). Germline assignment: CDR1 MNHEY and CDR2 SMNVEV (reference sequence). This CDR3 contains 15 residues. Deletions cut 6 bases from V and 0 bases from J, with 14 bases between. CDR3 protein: CASRPQRGMNTEAFF. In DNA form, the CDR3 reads TGTGCCAGCAGGCCCCAGAGGGGCATGAACACTGAAGCTTTCTTT.

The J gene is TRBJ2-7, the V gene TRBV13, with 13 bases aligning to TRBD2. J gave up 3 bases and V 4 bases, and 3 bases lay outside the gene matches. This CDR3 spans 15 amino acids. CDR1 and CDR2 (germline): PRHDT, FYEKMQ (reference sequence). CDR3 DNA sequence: TGTGCCAGCAGCTACGGGACTAGCGGGGACTACGAGCAGTACTTC. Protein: CASSYGTSGDYEQYF.

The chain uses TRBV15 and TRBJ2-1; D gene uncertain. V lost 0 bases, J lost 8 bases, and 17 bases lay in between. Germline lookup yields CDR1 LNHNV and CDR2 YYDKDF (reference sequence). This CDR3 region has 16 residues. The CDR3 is CATSREINLLRDEQFF. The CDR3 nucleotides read TGTGCCACCAGCAGAGAAATAAACTTGCTCCGGGATGAGCAGTTCTTC.

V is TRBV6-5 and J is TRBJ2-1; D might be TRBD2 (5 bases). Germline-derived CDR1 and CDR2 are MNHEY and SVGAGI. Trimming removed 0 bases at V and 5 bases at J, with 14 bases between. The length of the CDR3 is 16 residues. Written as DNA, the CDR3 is TGTGCCAGCAGTTACTCGTCACTAGAGGCCCACAATGAGCAGTTCTTC. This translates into CASSYSSLEAHNEQFF.